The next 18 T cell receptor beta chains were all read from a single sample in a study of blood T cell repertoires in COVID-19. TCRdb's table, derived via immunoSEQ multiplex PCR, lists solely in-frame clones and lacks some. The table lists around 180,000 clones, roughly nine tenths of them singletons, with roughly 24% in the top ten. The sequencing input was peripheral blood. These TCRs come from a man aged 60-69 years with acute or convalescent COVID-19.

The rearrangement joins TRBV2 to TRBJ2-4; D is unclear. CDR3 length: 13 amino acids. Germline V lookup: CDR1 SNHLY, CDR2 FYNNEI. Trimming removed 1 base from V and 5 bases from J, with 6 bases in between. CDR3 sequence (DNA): TGTGCCAGCAGTGAAGTGCAGGAAAACATTCAGTACTTC. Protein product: CASSEVQENIQYF.

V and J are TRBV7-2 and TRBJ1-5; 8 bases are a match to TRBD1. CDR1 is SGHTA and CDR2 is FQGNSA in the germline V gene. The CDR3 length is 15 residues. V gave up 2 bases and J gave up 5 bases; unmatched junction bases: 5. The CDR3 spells CASSLRTGSHQPQHF. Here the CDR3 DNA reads TGTGCCAGCAGCTTAAGGACAGGGAGTCATCAGCCCCAGCATTTT.

The CDR3 region has the DNA TGTGCCAGCAGCTCAGGAGGAGGGGTCGATACGCAGTATTTT. Protein product: CASSSGGGVDTQYF. The rearrangement joins TRBV4-2 to TRBJ2-3; D might be TRBD2 (6 bases). This CDR3 region has 14 residues. V lost 5 bases, J lost 6 bases, and 15 bases lay in between. The germline gives CDR1 LGHNA, CDR2 YNFKEQ.

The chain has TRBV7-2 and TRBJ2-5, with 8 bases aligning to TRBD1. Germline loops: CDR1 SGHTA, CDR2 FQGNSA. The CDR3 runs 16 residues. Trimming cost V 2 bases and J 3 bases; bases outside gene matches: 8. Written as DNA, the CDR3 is TGTGCCAGCAGCTTACCCGGGACAGGAGTGAAAGAGACCCAGTACTTC. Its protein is CASSLPGTGVKETQYF.

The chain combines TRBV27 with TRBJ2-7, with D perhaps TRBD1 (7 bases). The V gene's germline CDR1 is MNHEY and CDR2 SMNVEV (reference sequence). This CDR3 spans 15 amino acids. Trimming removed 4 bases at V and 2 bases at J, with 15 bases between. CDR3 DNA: TGTGCCAGCAGTTGGGCGGGACAGTCCACCTACGAGCAGTACTTC. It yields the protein CASSWAGQSTYEQYF.

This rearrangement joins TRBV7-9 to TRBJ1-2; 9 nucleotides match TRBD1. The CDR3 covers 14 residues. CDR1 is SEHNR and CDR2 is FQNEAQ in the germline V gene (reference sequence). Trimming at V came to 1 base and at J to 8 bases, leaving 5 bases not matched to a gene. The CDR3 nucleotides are TGTGCCAGCAGCTTAGATCGACAGGGGGTGGGCTACACCTTC. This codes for CASSLDRQGVGYTF. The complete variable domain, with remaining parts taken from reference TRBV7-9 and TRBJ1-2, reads DTGVSQNPRHKITKRGQNVTFRCDPISEHNRLYWYRQTLGQGPEFLTYFQNEAQLEKSRLLSDRFSAERPKGSFSTLEIQRTEQGDSAMYLCASSLDRQGVGYTFGSGTRLTVV.

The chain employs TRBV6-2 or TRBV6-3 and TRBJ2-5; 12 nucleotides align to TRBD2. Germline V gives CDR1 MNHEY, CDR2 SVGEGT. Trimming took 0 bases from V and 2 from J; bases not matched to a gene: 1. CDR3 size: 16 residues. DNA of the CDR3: TGTGCCAGCAGTTACTCCCTAGCGGGGGGGCAAGAGACCCAGTACTTC. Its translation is CASSYSLAGGQETQYF.

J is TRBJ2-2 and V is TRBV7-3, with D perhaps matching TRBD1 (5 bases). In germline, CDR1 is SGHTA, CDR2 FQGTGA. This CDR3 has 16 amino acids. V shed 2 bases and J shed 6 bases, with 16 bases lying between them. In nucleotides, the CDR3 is TGTGCCAGCAGCTTATTAGGGGCGTTAGTTTCCGGGGAGCTGTTTTTT. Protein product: CASSLLGALVSGELFF.

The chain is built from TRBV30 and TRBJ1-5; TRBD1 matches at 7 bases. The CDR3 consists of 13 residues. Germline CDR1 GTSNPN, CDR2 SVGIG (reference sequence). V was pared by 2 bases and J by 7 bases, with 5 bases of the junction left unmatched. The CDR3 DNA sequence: TGTGCCTGGAGTACAGGGGTAGAACAGCCCCAGCATTTT. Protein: CAWSTGVEQPQHF. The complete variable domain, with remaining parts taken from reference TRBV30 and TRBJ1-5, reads SQTIHQWPATLVQPVGSPLSLECTVEGTSNPNLYWYRQAAGRGLQLLFYSVGIGQISSEVPQNLSASRPQDRQFILSSKKLLLSDSGFYLCAWSTGVEQPQHFGDGTRLSIL.

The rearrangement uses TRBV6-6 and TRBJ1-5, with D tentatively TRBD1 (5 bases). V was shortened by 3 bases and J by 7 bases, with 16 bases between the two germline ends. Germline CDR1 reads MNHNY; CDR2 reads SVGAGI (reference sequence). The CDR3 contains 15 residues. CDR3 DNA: TGTGCCAGCAGTTATGATTCTAAGGGGCACCAGCCCCAGCATTTT. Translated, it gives CASSYDSKGHQPQHF.

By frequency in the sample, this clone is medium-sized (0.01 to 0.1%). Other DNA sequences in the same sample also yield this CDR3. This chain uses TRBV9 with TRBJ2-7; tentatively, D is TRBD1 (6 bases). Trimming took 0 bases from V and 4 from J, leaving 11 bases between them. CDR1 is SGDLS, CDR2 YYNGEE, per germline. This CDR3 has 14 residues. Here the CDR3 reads CASSVATGQYEQYF. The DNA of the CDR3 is TGTGCCAGCAGCGTAGCTACGGGACAATACGAGCAGTACTTC.

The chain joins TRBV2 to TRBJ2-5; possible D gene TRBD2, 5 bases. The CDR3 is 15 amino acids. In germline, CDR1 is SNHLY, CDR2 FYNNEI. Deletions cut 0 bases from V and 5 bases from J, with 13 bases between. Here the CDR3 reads CASSEAGPRGETQYF. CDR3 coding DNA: TGTGCCAGCAGTGAAGCGGGTCCCCGAGGGGAGACCCAGTACTTC.

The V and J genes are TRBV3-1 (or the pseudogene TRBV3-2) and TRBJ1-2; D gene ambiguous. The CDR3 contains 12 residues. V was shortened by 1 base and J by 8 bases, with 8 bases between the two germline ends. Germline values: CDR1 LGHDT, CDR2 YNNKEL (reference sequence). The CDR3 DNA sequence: TGTGCCAGCAGCCAAGCTACCAGGGGCTACACCTTC. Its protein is CASSQATRGYTF.

DNA of the CDR3: TGTGCCAGCAGCCAAGAGTCGCGAACTAGCATGTCCTACAATGAGCAGTTCTTC. Residues: CASSQESRTSMSYNEQFF. The V gene is TRBV14, the J gene TRBJ2-1, with D maybe TRBD2 (6 bases). Germline V gene data show CDR1 as SGHDN and CDR2 as FVKESK. The CDR3 runs 18 residues. With 0 bases removed from V and 1 base from J, the gap between germline ends came to 16 bases.

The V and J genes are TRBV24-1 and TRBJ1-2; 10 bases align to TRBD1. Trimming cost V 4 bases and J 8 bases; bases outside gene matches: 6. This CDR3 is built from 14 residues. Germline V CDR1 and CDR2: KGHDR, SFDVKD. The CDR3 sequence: CATSDPTGGGGYTF. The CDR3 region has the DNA TGTGCCACCAGTGACCCGACAGGGGGCGGGGGCTACACCTTC.

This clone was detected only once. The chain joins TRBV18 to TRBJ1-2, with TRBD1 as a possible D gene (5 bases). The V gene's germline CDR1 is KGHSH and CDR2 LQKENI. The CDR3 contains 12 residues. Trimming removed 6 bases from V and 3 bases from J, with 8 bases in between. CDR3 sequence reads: CASSSTDYGYTF. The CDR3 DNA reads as TGTGCCAGCTCCTCGACAGACTATGGCTACACCTTC.

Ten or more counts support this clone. CDR3 nucleotides: TGTGCCAGCAGCTCGCATGATATGACAGGGCTTAGCGCTGAAGCTTTCTTT. It codes for CASSSHDMTGLSAEAFF. This chain links TRBV7-9 with TRBJ1-1, with 7 bases matching TRBD1. The V and J ends lost 4 bases and 6 bases, in that order; junction bases with no gene match: 17. Germline V lookup: CDR1 SEHNR, CDR2 FQNEAQ (reference sequence). The CDR3 runs to 17 residues. The entire variable domain, with the rest obtained from reference TRBV7-9 and TRBJ1-1, is as follows: DTGVSQNPRHKITKRGQNVTFRCDPISEHNRLYWYRQTLGQGPEFLTYFQNEAQLEKSRLLSDRFSAERPKGSFSTLEIQRTEQGDSAMYLCASSSHDMTGLSAEAFFGQGTRLTVV.

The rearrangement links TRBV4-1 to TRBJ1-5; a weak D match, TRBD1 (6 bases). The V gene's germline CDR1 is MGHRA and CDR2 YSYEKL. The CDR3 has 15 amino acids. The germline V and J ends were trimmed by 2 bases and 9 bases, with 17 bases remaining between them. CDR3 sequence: CASSQTNRDPPPQHF. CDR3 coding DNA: TGCGCCAGCAGCCAAACTAACAGGGATCCCCCGCCCCAGCATTTT.